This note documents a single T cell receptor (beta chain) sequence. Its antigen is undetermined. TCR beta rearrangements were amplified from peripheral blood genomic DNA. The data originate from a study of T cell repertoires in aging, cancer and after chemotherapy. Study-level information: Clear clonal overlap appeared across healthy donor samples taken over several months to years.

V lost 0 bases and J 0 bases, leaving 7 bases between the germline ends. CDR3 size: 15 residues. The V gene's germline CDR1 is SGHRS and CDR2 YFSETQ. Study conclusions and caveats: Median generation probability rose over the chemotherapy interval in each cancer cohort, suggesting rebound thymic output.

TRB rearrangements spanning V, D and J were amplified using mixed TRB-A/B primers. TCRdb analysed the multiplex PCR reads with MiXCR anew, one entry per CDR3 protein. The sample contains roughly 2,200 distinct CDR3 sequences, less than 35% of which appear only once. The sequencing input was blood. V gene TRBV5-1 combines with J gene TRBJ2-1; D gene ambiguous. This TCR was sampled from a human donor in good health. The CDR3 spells CASSLGGVSYNEQFF. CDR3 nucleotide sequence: TGCGCCAGCAGCTTGGGTGGTGTCTCCTACAATGAGCAGTTCTTC.